The 10 T cell receptor beta chains given below trace back to one sample, sequenced in a study of T cells in lung cancer brain metastases. Profiled with immunoSEQ multiplex PCR; TCRdb holds only in-frame clones, not every one. Among some 2,200 clones listed, 80% to 95% were seen once. The sample was tumor tissue from the primary lung tumor. Source of these receptors: a man aged 70 or older with non-small cell lung cancer.

The chain links TRBV7-8 to TRBJ2-7; D unclear. Trimming removed 3 bases from V and 3 bases from J, with 3 bases in between. The germline V gene encodes CDR1 SGHVS and CDR2 FQNEAQ. This CDR3 is built from 11 residues. CDR3 in amino acids: CASSLRYEQYF. In DNA form, the CDR3 reads TGTGCCAGCAGCTTGCGCTACGAGCAGTACTTC.

The gene calls are TRBV19 and TRBJ1-2; D possibly corresponds to TRBD1 (5 bases). Germline loops: CDR1 LNHDA, CDR2 SQIVND (reference sequence). This CDR3 has 15 amino acids. V was trimmed by 3 bases and J by 4 bases, leaving 15 bases between them. The CDR3 loop reads CASSMGPGGSYGYTF. CDR3 DNA: TGTGCCAGTAGTATGGGGCCGGGGGGGTCCTATGGCTACACCTTC. Supplemented by reference TRBV19 and TRBJ1-2, the full variable domain reads DGGITQSPKYLFRKEGQNVTLSCEQNLNHDAMYWYRQDPGQGLRLIYYSQIVNDFQKGDIAEGYSVSREKKESFPLTVTSAQKNPTAFYLCASSMGPGGSYGYTFGSGTRLTVV.

This chain joins TRBV10-3 and TRBJ1-1; D unresolved. The CDR3 runs to 13 residues. V lost 4 bases and J lost 1, with 7 bases in between. Germline values: CDR1 ENHRY, CDR2 SYGVKD. The CDR3 DNA reads as TGTGCCATCAGTGTGGGAGAGAACACTGAAGCTTTCTTT. It specifies CAISVGENTEAFF.

V is TRBV5-6 and J is TRBJ1-2; unclear D gene. Deletions cut 0 bases from V and 7 bases from J, with 4 bases between. In germline, CDR1 is SGHDT, CDR2 YYEEEE. This CDR3 is built from 11 residues. The CDR3 nucleotides are TGTGCCAGCAGCTTGGGCCCTGGCTACACCTTC. This translates into CASSLGPGYTF.

This clone was observed a few times. This chain joins TRBV7-3 and TRBJ2-2; 8 bases match TRBD2. Looked up from germline, CDR1 is SGHTA and CDR2 is FQGTGA. This CDR3 region has 14 residues. The junction had 8 bases not matched to a gene; V was cut back by 8 bases and J by 6 bases. The CDR3 coding sequence is TGTGCCAGCGCACCCGCGGGGGGCTCCGGGGAGCTGTTTTTT. It yields the protein CASAPAGGSGELFF.

V is TRBV19 and J is TRBJ1-5, with D maybe TRBD1 (6 bases). The V gene's germline CDR1 is LNHDA and CDR2 SQIVND (reference sequence). Trimming removed 8 bases at V and 3 bases at J, with 11 bases between. This CDR3 spans 13 amino acids. CDR3 bases: TGTGCCAGTGGTCGGGACAACAATCAGCCCCAGCATTTT. Translation: CASGRDNNQPQHF.

The rearrangement links TRBV6-5 to TRBJ1-2; TRBD1 aligns across 11 bases. Unmatched junction bases numbered 11, after V lost 0 bases and J lost 11 bases. Germline V gene lookup returns CDR1 MNHEY and CDR2 SVGAGI. The CDR3 loop spans 16 amino acids. CDR3 sequence (DNA): TGTGCCAGCAGTTACTCTTTTTTAGGACAGGGGGCCAGGTACACCTTC. Translating gives CASSYSFLGQGARYTF.

This chain connects TRBV6-5 to TRBJ1-3, with a possible D match to TRBD1 (5 bases). The CDR3 has 14 residues. Trimming stripped 4 bases from V and 0 bases from J, with 7 bases between. Germline-derived CDR1 and CDR2 are MNHEY and SVGAGI. The CDR3 loop reads CASSLGGSGNTIYF. The DNA of the CDR3 is TGTGCCAGCAGTTTGGGGGGCTCTGGAAACACCATATATTTT.

This chain connects TRBV7-8 to TRBJ2-3; D is possibly TRBD1 or TRBD2 (6 bases each). This CDR3 spans 14 amino acids. Germline V gene lookup returns CDR1 SGHVS and CDR2 FQNEAQ. Trimming cost V 1 base and J 4 bases, with 9 bases left between them. CDR3 DNA: TGTGCCAGCAGCTTAGGGGGGGCCCCAGATACGCAGTATTTT. Encoded protein: CASSLGGAPDTQYF. The full variable domain, in which reference TRBV7-8 and TRBJ2-3 provide the parts outside the CDR3, is GAGVSQSPRYKVAKRGQDVALRCDPISGHVSLFWYQQALGQGPEFLTYFQNEAQLDKSGLPSDRFFAERPEGSVSTLKIQRTQQEDSAVYLCASSLGGAPDTQYFGPGTRLTVL.

The gene calls are TRBV11-3 and TRBJ2-2; no clear D gene. Trimming shortened V by 5 bases and J by 2 bases, and 3 bases separated the two germline ends. The CDR3 has 12 residues. The germline gives CDR1 SGHNT, CDR2 YENEEA. CDR3 bases: TGTGCCAGCAGCCAAAACACCGGGGAGCTGTTTTTT. This gives the protein CASSQNTGELFF.